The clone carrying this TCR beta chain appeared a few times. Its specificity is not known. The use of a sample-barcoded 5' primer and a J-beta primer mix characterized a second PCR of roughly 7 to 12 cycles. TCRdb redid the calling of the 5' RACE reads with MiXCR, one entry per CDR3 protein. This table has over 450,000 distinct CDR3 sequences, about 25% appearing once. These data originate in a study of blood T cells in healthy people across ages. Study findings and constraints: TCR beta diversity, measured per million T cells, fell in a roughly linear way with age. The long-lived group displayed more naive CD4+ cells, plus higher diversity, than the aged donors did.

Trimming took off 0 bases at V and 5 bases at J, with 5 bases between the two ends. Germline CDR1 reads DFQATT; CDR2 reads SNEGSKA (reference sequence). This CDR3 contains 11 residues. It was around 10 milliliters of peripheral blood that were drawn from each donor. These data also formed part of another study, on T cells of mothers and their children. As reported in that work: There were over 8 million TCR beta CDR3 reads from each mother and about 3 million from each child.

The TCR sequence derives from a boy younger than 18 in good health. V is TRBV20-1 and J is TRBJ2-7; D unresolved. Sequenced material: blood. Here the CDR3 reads CSARDYDEQYF. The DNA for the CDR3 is TGCAGTGCTAGAGATTATGACGAGCAGTACTTC.